The 10 T cell receptor beta chains reported below all come from one sample, sequenced in a study of cytomegalovirus exposure and HLA in healthy donors. With 60 Vbeta and 13 Jbeta primers, the PCR was carried out. The repertoire was sequenced with immunoSEQ multiplex PCR; TCRdb's copy has only in-frame clones and lacks some. The sample carries 110,000 or so clones, about 80% recorded once. The material sequenced was PBMCs. The receptor source for this set is a woman in her twenties or thirties in good health and CMV-seropositive.

The chain uses TRBV30 and TRBJ1-1; D is perhaps TRBD1 (5 bases). This CDR3 has 11 amino acids. Germline CDR1 and CDR2: GTSNPN and SVGIG (reference sequence). Deletions cut 0 bases from V and 11 bases from J, with 10 bases between. The CDR3 DNA reads TGTGCCTGGAGTGTACTTGGGGCCGCTTTCTTT. Translation: CAWSVLGAAFF.

This chain joins TRBV5-4 and TRBJ2-2, with a tentative D call TRBD1 (5 bases). CDR1 and CDR2 (germline): SGHNT, YYREEE (reference sequence). Trimming pared 4 bases from V and 6 bases from J, leaving 7 bases between. CDR3 length equals 12 residues. The CDR3 region has the DNA TGTGCCAGCAGCGGGGCTGCCGGGGAGCTGTTTTTT. This translates into CASSGAAGELFF. The entire variable domain, with the rest obtained from reference TRBV5-4 and TRBJ2-2, is as follows: ETGVTQSPTHLIKTRGQQVTLRCSSQSGHNTVSWYQQALGQGPQFIFQYYREEENGRGNFPPRFSGLQFPNYSSELNVNALELDDSALYLCASSGAAGELFFGEGSRLTVL.

The gene calls are TRBV6-5 and TRBJ1-2; weak D call: TRBD1 (5 bases). CDR3 length: 13 residues. Trimming left V 6 bases short and J 6 bases short, with 14 bases between. CDR1 is MNHEY, CDR2 SVGAGI, per germline. In DNA, the CDR3 is TGTGCCAGCAGATCTGACAGAGTTGATGGCTACACCTTC. Protein product: CASRSDRVDGYTF.

The chain recombines TRBV5-5 with TRBJ2-7, with D uncertain. With 0 bases removed from V and 2 bases from J, the gap between germline ends came to 9 bases. Germline loops: CDR1 SGHKS, CDR2 YYEKEE (reference sequence). The CDR3 totals 14 residues. The CDR3 loop reads CASSLALSAYEQYF. The CDR3 bases are TGTGCCAGCAGCTTGGCCCTTTCCGCCTACGAGCAGTACTTC.

The V call is TRBV5-1, the J call TRBJ1-2; 8 nucleotides agree with TRBD1. The CDR3 extends over 13 amino acids. The V gene's germline CDR1 is SGHRS and CDR2 YFSETQ. Losses at the gene ends were 0 bases for V and 6 bases for J; bases not matched to a gene: 1. The CDR3 coding sequence is TGCGCCAGCAGCTTGGGACAGGGGAATGGCTACACCTTC. As protein: CASSLGQGNGYTF. The entire variable domain, with the rest obtained from reference TRBV5-1 and TRBJ1-2, is as follows: KAGVTQTPRYLIKTRGQQVTLSCSPISGHRSVSWYQQTPGQGLQFLFEYFSETQRNKGNFPGRFSGRQFSNSRSEMNVSTLELGDSALYLCASSLGQGNGYTFGSGTRLTVV.

The J gene is TRBJ2-7, the V gene TRBV6-1, with TRBD1 matching over 8 bases. The CDR3 runs 18 residues. The V gene's germline CDR1 is MNHNS and CDR2 SASEGT. V was pared by 2 bases and J by 2 bases, with 14 bases of the junction left unmatched. Here the CDR3 reads CASSELMLRTGNTYEQYF. CDR3 in DNA: TGTGCCAGCAGTGAATTAATGCTACGGACAGGGAACACCTACGAGCAGTACTTC.

The gene calls are TRBV6-7 and TRBJ1-4; 9 bases line up with TRBD1. TRBV6-7 falls under the ORF class, with uncertain function. The CDR3 extends over 18 amino acids. V trimming: 4 bases; J trimming: 2 bases; junction bases outside the gene matches: 11. The CDR3 region is CASSFTPQGANTNEKLFF. The CDR3 region has the DNA TGTGCCAGCAGTTTCACCCCACAGGGGGCGAACACTAATGAAAAACTGTTTTTT.

In this sample, this clone turned up a few times. This CDR3 reads CASSIDRGTNTEAFF. Here the CDR3 DNA reads TGTGCCAGTAGTATAGACAGGGGTACCAACACTGAAGCTTTCTTT. This chain joins TRBV19 and TRBJ1-1, with D possibly TRBD1 on 6 matching bases. The germline gives CDR1 LNHDA, CDR2 SQIVND (reference sequence). V dropped 0 bases and J dropped 2 bases, with 10 bases sitting between them. The CDR3 is 15 amino acids.

This clone was detected only once. The chain links TRBV30 to TRBJ2-3; TRBD2 is a possible D gene (5 bases). The CDR3 consists of 15 residues. Germline-derived CDR1 and CDR2 are GTSNPN and SVGIG (reference sequence). Trimming removed 2 bases at V and 0 bases at J, with 12 bases between. The CDR3 DNA follows: TGTGCCTGGAGTCCCAGCGGAGGTAGCACAGATACGCAGTATTTT. Translated, it gives CAWSPSGGSTDTQYF.

The J gene is TRBJ1-1, the V gene TRBV5-1; D gene uncertain. The CDR3 extends over 13 amino acids. The germline CDR1 and CDR2 sequences are SGHRS and YFSETQ. V lost 4 bases and J 4 bases, leaving 11 bases between the germline ends. CDR3 DNA: TGCGCCAGCAGCACGACACGGCCCACTGAAGCTTTCTTT. It codes for CASSTTRPTEAFF.